This T cell receptor (beta chain) was captured in a study of blood T cells in healthy people across ages. General study results and limits: Unknown donor CMV status possibly confounded expanded clonotype changes.

A word on this clonotype: The target antigen is unknown.

The second PCR ran about 6 to 11 cycles with a sample-barcoded 5' primer and J-beta primers. MiXCR, run by TCRdb on the 5' RACE reads, gives a single entry per CDR3 protein. This sample has about 1.8 million distinct CDR3 sequences, with roughly 52% found just once. Germline CDR1 reads LGHNA; CDR2 reads YNFKEQ. CDR3 length: 15 residues. V was trimmed by 0 bases and J by 2 bases, leaving 10 bases between them. Russia was home to the donors, healthy Caucasian individuals aged 6 to 90. The authors drew about 10 milliliters of peripheral blood from each donor. Isolation recovered at least 6 million PBMCs from every sample.

The sequenced material came from blood. The chain recombines TRBV4-2 with TRBJ2-5; D is undetermined. This receptor was taken from a woman between 40 and 50 years old in good health. In DNA, the CDR3 is TGTGCCAGCAGCCAAGATCCGAGGCCTCAAGAGACCCAGTACTTC. Translation gives CASSQDPRPQETQYF.